This TCR beta chain was observed in a study of regulatory T cells in long-lasting Graves disease. General observations from the study: Favored usage of TRBV28, TRBJ1-2 and TRBJ2-5 was recorded in persistent disease. Persistent patients shared more public clonotypes (roughly 2,500) than new patients (roughly 970).

Concerning this clonotype: Its specificity is not known.

Trimming took off 3 bases at V and 8 bases at J, with 9 bases between the two ends. The CDR3 runs 12 residues. Germline CDR1 reads SGHNT; CDR2 reads YYREEE (reference sequence). As to time point: newly diagnosed GD, antithyroid drugs for less than 3 months. PBMCs provided the RNA from which the TCR library was made. Patients of an endocrinology department in Xi'an, China, were included. Libraries of TCR beta came from iRepertoire HTBI primers plus Arm-PCR of CDR3 regions. MiXCR was run by TCRdb on the multiplex PCR reads, yielding one entry per CDR3 protein. There are 250,000 to 300,000 distinct CDR3 sequences in the sample; under 20% occur only once, and 13% to 15% lies in the top ten. Separately, the same data were catalogued under a study of T cells in Graves' hyperthyroidism and ophthalmopathy. This second study says: The blood repertoire included most of the expanded thyroid clonotypes above 0.001.

The chain joins TRBV5-4 to TRBJ2-1, with unresolved D. This sequence was found in a woman in her 30s with Graves disease. Source: peripheral blood mononuclear cells (PBMCs), taken at new diagnosis, from a patient treated with antithyroid drugs. The CDR3 nucleotides read TGTGCCAGCAGCTCGTCATTGTATGAGCAGTTCTTC. As protein: CASSSSLYEQFF.